Below, 26 T cell receptor beta chains from the same sample are listed, as sequenced in a study of Ad26.COV2.S vaccination and SARS-CoV-2 variants. Stated treatment: around 19 received Ad26.COV2.S at low or high dose, single or two shots; several received placebo; per-sample allocation not given. It was on day 63 after the first vaccine or placebo injection that samples were taken. Here immunoSEQ multiplex PCR was the method, and the copy in TCRdb shows in-frame clones only, minus some. The sample includes around 300,000 clones, 86% of them seen just once. The sample was peripheral blood, taken in a trial of Ad26.COV2.S vaccine versus placebo. The receptor set was obtained from a person aged 18 to 59 who received the Ad26.COV2.S COVID-19 vaccine or a placebo.

This chain connects TRBV27 to TRBJ2-6; TRBD1 aligns across 7 bases. V was pared by 5 bases and J by 4 bases, with 14 bases of the junction left unmatched. CDR1 is MNHEY, CDR2 SMNVEV, per germline (reference sequence). There are 18 residues in the CDR3. The CDR3 loop reads CASSPNRQGPTGANVLTF. The CDR3 DNA sequence: TGTGCCAGCAGTCCCAACCGACAGGGCCCGACGGGGGCCAACGTCCTGACTTTC.

The gene calls are TRBV7-9 and TRBJ2-2; 14 nucleotides agree with TRBD2. V was pared by 4 bases and J by 2 bases, with 6 bases of the junction left unmatched. The CDR3 runs 18 residues. Per the germline V gene, CDR1 is SEHNR and CDR2 is FQNEAQ (reference sequence). This CDR3 is CASSSPGLAGANTGELFF. Written as DNA, the CDR3 is TGTGCCAGCAGCTCCCCGGGACTAGCGGGGGCCAACACCGGGGAGCTGTTTTTT.

The gene calls are TRBV4-1 and TRBJ1-5; D is possibly TRBD1 (5 bases). This CDR3 has 15 residues. V dropped 1 base and J dropped 4 bases, with 11 bases sitting between them. The germline V gene has CDR1 MGHRA and CDR2 YSYEKL. The CDR3 is CASSQAGDVNQPQHF. The CDR3 DNA reads TGCGCCAGCAGCCAAGCGGGGGATGTGAATCAGCCCCAGCATTTT.

The J gene is TRBJ1-1, the V gene TRBV4-3; D is undetermined. This CDR3 contains 15 residues. V dropped 3 bases and J dropped 0 bases, with 11 bases sitting between them. Germline-derived CDR1 and CDR2 are LGHNA and YSLEER. The CDR3 is CASSHGRSMNTEAFF. The DNA of the CDR3 is TGCGCCAGCAGCCATGGCCGTTCCATGAACACTGAAGCTTTCTTT.

V gene TRBV5-1 combines with J gene TRBJ2-3; possibly TRBD1 for D (6 bases). The V and J ends lost 4 bases and 3 bases respectively, with 9 bases between them. The CDR3 sequence is 13 residues long. CDR1 is SGHRS, CDR2 YFSETQ, per germline. The DNA of the CDR3 is TGCGCCAGCAGCCCTGGACAGACAGATACGCAGTATTTT. It yields the protein CASSPGQTDTQYF.

The chain uses TRBV9 and TRBJ1-6, with 7 bases identical to TRBD1. Germline loops: CDR1 SGDLS, CDR2 YYNGEE. This CDR3 contains 16 residues. The J segment lost 6 bases and the V segment lost 2 bases, leaving 8 bases of the junction unmatched. CDR3 amino acids: CASSVGQIRGNSPLHF. The CDR3 DNA sequence: TGTGCCAGCAGCGTGGGACAGATTCGGGGTAATTCACCCCTCCACTTT.

The chain links TRBV4-1 to TRBJ2-7; no firm D call. Germline CDR1 is MGHRA and CDR2 is YSYEKL. Trimming removed 4 bases at V and 4 bases at J, with 8 bases between. This CDR3 has 12 amino acids. The CDR3 DNA follows: TGCGCCAGCAGCCTCTCTGGGTACGAGCAGTACTTC. Protein: CASSLSGYEQYF.

V is TRBV3-1 (or the pseudogene TRBV3-2) and J is TRBJ2-5; D is undetermined. V was pared by 3 bases and J by 3 bases, with 5 bases between. This CDR3 contains 12 residues. Germline V lookup: CDR1 LGHDT, CDR2 YNNKEL (reference sequence). The CDR3 nucleotides read TGTGCCAGCAGCCACGACGAAGAGACCCAGTACTTC. Protein sequence: CASSHDEETQYF.

CDR3 nucleotides: TGTGCCAGCAGTTTACGAAATTCTGGAAACACCATATATTTT. Translating it yields CASSLRNSGNTIYF. The genes are TRBV28 and TRBJ1-3; D ambiguous. CDR3 length: 14 residues. V was shortened by 2 bases and J by 1 base, with 6 bases between the two germline ends. CDR1 is MDHEN and CDR2 is SYDVKM in the germline V gene.

The CDR3 spells CASSFSPRSRVPYNEQFF. The CDR3 region has the DNA TGTGCCAGCAGCTTTTCCCCCCGTTCGAGGGTCCCCTACAATGAGCAGTTCTTC. The V and J genes are TRBV7-8 and TRBJ2-1; perhaps TRBD2 as D (5 bases). Trimming removed 3 bases at V and 2 bases at J, with 20 bases between. CDR3 length: 18 residues. The germline gives CDR1 SGHVS, CDR2 FQNEAQ.

J is TRBJ2-3 and V is TRBV29-1; 10 bases are shared with TRBD1. CDR3 length equals 15 residues. Germline V lookup: CDR1 SQVTM, CDR2 ANQGSEA. CDR3: CSHEVGTGGTDTQYF. In DNA, the CDR3 is TGCAGTCACGAGGTGGGGACAGGGGGCACAGATACGCAGTATTTT.

The rearrangement joins TRBV11-2 to TRBJ2-7; D unresolved. Trimming shortened V by 1 base and J by 3 bases, and 4 bases separated the two germline ends. This CDR3 contains 12 residues. Per germline, CDR1 SGHAT and CDR2 FQNNGV. The DNA of the CDR3 is TGTGCCAGCAGCTTAGGTGACTACGAGCAGTACTTC. Translated: CASSLGDYEQYF.

This clone was found once. In DNA form, the CDR3 reads TGTGCCAGCAGCTGGGGACTGAACTATGGCTACACCTTC. Its protein product is CASSWGLNYGYTF. The chain is built from TRBV7-2 and TRBJ1-2; maybe TRBD1 (5 bases). The V end lost 4 bases, the J end lost 2 bases, and 8 bases lay between the germline ends. Looked up from germline, CDR1 is SGHTA and CDR2 is FQGNSA. The CDR3 is made up of 13 amino acids.

The rearrangement joins TRBV14 to TRBJ2-3; D perhaps matches TRBD2 (6 bases). The germline V gene encodes CDR1 SGHDN and CDR2 FVKESK. CDR3 length: 13 residues. Deletions cut 5 bases from V and 4 bases from J, with 10 bases between. CDR3 nucleotides: TGTGCCAGCAGCGCAGGCGGGGCAGATACGCAGTATTTT. Its translation: CASSAGGADTQYF.

The chain links TRBV7-2 to TRBJ1-1; D is uncertain. The germline V and J ends were trimmed by 2 bases and 1 base, with 8 bases remaining between them. In germline, CDR1 is SGHTA, CDR2 FQGNSA. This CDR3 region has 14 residues. For the CDR3, the DNA is TGTGCCAGCAGCTTACAACAGAGGAACACTGAAGCTTTCTTT. This sequence encodes CASSLQQRNTEAFF. Filled out from reference TRBV7-2 and TRBJ1-1, the complete variable domain reads GAGVSQSPSNKVTEKGKDVELRCDPISGHTALYWYRQSLGQGLEFLIYFQGNSAPDKSGLPSDRFSAERTGGSVSTLTIQRTQQEDSAVYLCASSLQQRNTEAFFGQGTRLTVV.

The chain recombines TRBV28 with TRBJ1-5, with D hard to call. Germline V gene sequence: CDR1 MDHEN, CDR2 SYDVKM. The length of the CDR3 is 17 residues. Trimming stripped 5 bases from V and 8 bases from J, with 25 bases between. CDR3 DNA: TGTGCCAGCAGTCGTCGGGGTAGGTCCCGACTATCGGAGCCCCAGCATTTT. This encodes CASSRRGRSRLSEPQHF. Full variable domain (rest looked up from reference TRBV28 and TRBJ1-5): DVKVTQSSRYLVKRTGEKVFLECVQDMDHENMFWYRQDPGLGLRLIYFSYDVKMKEKGDIPEGYSVSREKKERFSLILESASTNQTSMYLCASSRRGRSRLSEPQHFGDGTRLSIL.

The chain has TRBV28 and TRBJ2-7; D may be TRBD2 (6 bases). Per germline, CDR1 MDHEN and CDR2 SYDVKM. The V end lost 4 bases, the J end lost 4 bases, and 20 bases lay between the germline ends. The CDR3 consists of 16 residues. The CDR3 nucleotides read TGTGCCAGCAGTTCCGACCCGACAGTTCGGGGGTACGAGCAGTACTTC. Residues: CASSSDPTVRGYEQYF.

This clone was seen a handful of times. J is TRBJ2-7 and V is TRBV19; D is possibly TRBD2 (7 bases). The V gene's germline CDR1 is LNHDA and CDR2 SQIVND (reference sequence). The ends were cut back, 7 bases at V and 2 bases at J, with 15 bases in the middle. CDR3 length: 14 amino acids. DNA for the CDR3: TGTGCCAGTAACCCGGGGGGCCCCGCCTACGAGCAGTACTTC. Translating gives CASNPGGPAYEQYF.

V is TRBV6-1 and J is TRBJ1-1; D ambiguous. CDR3 length equals 13 residues. Germline V gene sequence: CDR1 MNHNS, CDR2 SASEGT. Deletions cut 1 base from V and 4 bases from J, with 7 bases between. As DNA, the CDR3 is TGTGCCAGCAGTGAAGGGCGGGTCACTGAAGCTTTCTTT. Residues: CASSEGRVTEAFF.

The V call is TRBV5-4, the J call TRBJ1-1, with 10 bases fitting TRBD1. Germline V gene sequence: CDR1 SGHNT, CDR2 YYREEE (reference sequence). The CDR3 is 16 residues long. The V gene end was trimmed by 4 bases and the J gene end by 1 base; junction bases not matched to a gene: 7. The CDR3 coding sequence is TGTGCCAGCAGCCCGGGACAGGGGAGGCGGAACACTGAAGCTTTCTTT. Protein product: CASSPGQGRRNTEAFF.

V is TRBV6-5 and J is TRBJ1-2, with D maybe TRBD1 (6 bases). Trimming cost V 4 bases and J 4 bases, with 13 bases left between them. This CDR3 is built from 14 residues. Germline V gene lookup returns CDR1 MNHEY and CDR2 SVGAGI. The CDR3 nucleotides are TGTGCCAGCAGTTTCGGGGGCATAGGCTATGGCTACACCTTC. It codes for CASSFGGIGYGYTF.

The chain has TRBV28 and TRBJ1-5; D remains unclear. From germline, CDR1 is MDHEN and CDR2 SYDVKM. This CDR3 is built from 14 residues. Trimming pared 2 bases from V and 4 bases from J, leaving 9 bases between. In DNA, the CDR3 is TGTGCCAGCAGTTTACTAGTGGGGAATCAGCCCCAGCATTTT. It is translated as CASSLLVGNQPQHF.

There are a few counts of this clone. This rearrangement joins TRBV28 to TRBJ2-4; TRBD2 matches 9 bases. CDR3 size: 17 residues. Per germline, CDR1 MDHEN and CDR2 SYDVKM. J was trimmed by 0 bases and V by 3 bases; bases with no gene match: 6. CDR3 region: CASSFSSGGLAKNIQYF. The CDR3 nucleotides read TGTGCCAGCAGTTTCTCAAGCGGGGGGCTAGCCAAAAACATTCAGTACTTC.

The V call is TRBV10-1, the J call TRBJ1-2; D remains ambiguous. Deletions cut 6 bases from V and 0 bases from J, with 14 bases between. This CDR3 comprises 15 residues. Germline CDR1 WNHNN, CDR2 SYGVQD (reference sequence). The DNA of the CDR3 is TGCGCCAGCAGAATAAATCAAACCACTAACTATGGCTACACCTTC. It codes for CASRINQTTNYGYTF.

The chain links TRBV14 to TRBJ1-1; D gene ambiguous. The V gene's germline CDR1 is SGHDN and CDR2 FVKESK. Trimming left V 5 bases short and J 3 bases short, with 4 bases between. This CDR3 has 11 residues. The CDR3 sequence is CASSGHTEAFF. CDR3 in DNA: TGTGCCAGCAGCGGACACACTGAAGCTTTCTTT. Based on the CDR3 plus reference TRBV14 and TRBJ1-1, the full variable domain is EAGVTQFPSHSVIEKGQTVTLRCDPISGHDNLYWYRRVMGKEIKFLLHFVKESKQDESGMPNNRFLAERTGGTYSTLKVQPAELEDSGVYFCASSGHTEAFFGQGTRLTVV.

The rearrangement links TRBV7-7 to TRBJ2-7; possible D gene TRBD1, 5 bases. Germline CDR1 SSHAT, CDR2 FNYEAQ (reference sequence). V was cut by 2 bases and J by 7 bases, with 12 bases left in between. The CDR3 is 13 amino acids. CDR3 residues: CASSLSGQTEQYF. The CDR3 DNA follows: TGTGCCAGCAGCTTATCAGGACAAACTGAGCAGTACTTC.